The 17 T cell receptor beta chains listed next were all sequenced from one sample in a study of CD8 T cells in Susac syndrome (dated by TCRdb to the late 2010s). Libraries were made using the immunoSEQ multiplex PCR assay. RNA was extracted using the RNeasy kit, and about 0.45 to 1 ug of the RNA was reverse transcribed with random hexamers. TCRdb reprocessed the public reads (quality trimming at Q25 with fastp, clone calling with MiXCR) and kept in-frame beta chains. Rows merge per CDR3 protein into single entries with the most common DNA and genes. The sample records roughly 200,000 distinct CDR3 sequences, around 95% of which are singletons. 0.095% to 0.12% of the sample is in the top ten clones. Sequencing was done on a sample of CD4+ T cells from PBMCs. The receptors here all came from a human donor in good health.

CDR3 nucleotide sequence: TGTGCCAGCAGTTCGGACTACAGGGCTGGCTACACCTTC. Translating it yields CASSSDYRAGYTF. The chain carries TRBV28 and TRBJ1-2; D possibly corresponds to TRBD1 (6 bases). Germline V gene data show CDR1 as MDHEN and CDR2 as SYDVKM. The CDR3 is 13 amino acids. The V and J ends lost 4 bases and 7 bases respectively, with 13 bases between them.

This chain connects TRBV3-1 to TRBJ2-7, with D unresolved. CDR1 is LGHDT, CDR2 YNNKEL, per germline (reference sequence). Trimming pared 1 base from V and 6 bases from J, leaving 4 bases between. This CDR3 comprises 11 residues. The CDR3 protein is CASSQGAEQYF. CDR3 bases: TGTGCCAGCAGCCAAGGGGCCGAGCAGTACTTC.

The chain joins TRBV10-3 to TRBJ1-2; D remains unclear. CDR1 ENHRY and CDR2 SYGVKD come from the germline V gene. CDR3 size: 13 residues. V gave up 4 bases and J gave up 4 bases, with 10 bases separating them. This CDR3 reads CAISALDGYGYTF. CDR3 coding DNA: TGTGCCATCAGTGCCCTGGATGGCTATGGCTACACCTTC.

CDR3 in amino acids: CASSSTGGYQPQHF. The CDR3 coding sequence is TGTGCCAGCAGCTCTACAGGGGGCTATCAGCCCCAGCATTTT. V and J are TRBV7-2 and TRBJ1-5, with 9 bases identical to TRBD1. V trimming: 4 bases; J trimming: 5 bases; junction bases outside the gene matches: 3. Germline CDR1 reads SGHTA; CDR2 reads FQGNSA. The CDR3 totals 14 residues.

The chain carries TRBV29-1 and TRBJ2-1; weak D call: TRBD2 (5 bases). CDR3 size: 13 residues. CDR1 is SQVTM, CDR2 ANQGSEA, per germline. Trimming shortened V by 5 bases and J by 4 bases, and 12 bases separated the two germline ends. The CDR3 sequence: CSVPGPGYNEQFF. The CDR3 bases are TGCAGCGTTCCCGGGCCGGGGTACAATGAGCAGTTCTTC.

The J gene is TRBJ2-5, the V gene TRBV7-9; D ambiguous. The CDR3 has 14 amino acids. V was trimmed by 2 bases and J by 2 bases, leaving 9 bases between them. Germline assignment: CDR1 SEHNR and CDR2 FQNEAQ (reference sequence). This CDR3 reads CASSLTAEQETQYF. The CDR3 DNA reads TGTGCCAGCAGCTTAACGGCAGAACAAGAGACCCAGTACTTC.

This rearrangement joins TRBV9 to TRBJ1-2, with TRBD1 identical over 9 bases. The V segment lost 3 bases and the J segment 4 bases; nucleotides outside the gene matches: 7. Germline V gene lookup returns CDR1 SGDLS and CDR2 YYNGEE. The CDR3 totals 15 residues. The CDR3 spells CASSAQTGGRYGYTF. The CDR3 DNA reads TGTGCCAGCAGCGCCCAGACAGGGGGTCGCTATGGCTACACCTTC.

The chain joins TRBV29-1 to TRBJ2-2, with D possibly matching TRBD2 (5 bases). CDR1 and CDR2 (germline): SQVTM, ANQGSEA. The CDR3 length is 12 residues. Trimming cost V 3 bases and J 4 bases, with 6 bases left between them. In nucleotides, the CDR3 is TGCAGCGTTGACCGGGGCACCGGGGAGCTGTTTTTT. This sequence encodes CSVDRGTGELFF.

J is TRBJ2-2 and V is TRBV3-1; D gene ambiguous. The ends were cut back, 4 bases at V and 7 bases at J, with 10 bases in the middle. Germline lookup yields CDR1 LGHDT and CDR2 YNNKEL (reference sequence). The CDR3 has 13 residues. The CDR3 coding sequence is TGTGCCAGCAGCCCAACGGACCTCGGGGAGCTGTTTTTT. It encodes CASSPTDLGELFF.

The chain has TRBV9 and TRBJ2-1; D might be TRBD1 (7 bases). V lost 4 bases and J lost 9, with 23 bases in between. Germline V gene lookup returns CDR1 SGDLS and CDR2 YYNGEE. The CDR3 runs 16 residues. CDR3 sequence reads: CASSPIRYQGGGEQFF. CDR3 in DNA: TGTGCCAGCAGCCCAATAAGGTACCAGGGGGGCGGTGAGCAGTTCTTC.

J is TRBJ1-1 and V is TRBV29-1; TRBD1 might be the D (5 bases). Germline V gene data show CDR1 as SQVTM and CDR2 as ANQGSEA. The V gene lost 4 bases and the J gene lost 0 bases, with 9 bases spanning the gap. The CDR3 runs to 13 residues. The CDR3 region is CSVGEGVNTEAFF. The CDR3 nucleotides are TGCAGCGTTGGAGAAGGGGTGAACACTGAAGCTTTCTTT.

This clonotype was seen a single time. The V call is TRBV29-1, the J call TRBJ2-1; 10 bases map to TRBD2. V was clipped by 7 bases and J by 4 bases; unmatched bases: 4. Germline V lookup: CDR1 SQVTM, CDR2 ANQGSEA. The CDR3 is 13 amino acids. The CDR3 sequence: CSGGTSVYNEQFF. The CDR3 DNA reads as TGCAGCGGCGGGACTAGCGTTTACAATGAGCAGTTCTTC.

The genes are TRBV18 and TRBJ2-5; no firm D call. The CDR3 consists of 14 residues. Trimming took 3 bases from V and 1 from J, leaving 9 bases between them. The V gene's germline CDR1 is KGHSH and CDR2 LQKENI. CDR3 amino acids: CASSPTAFQETQYF. As DNA, the CDR3 is TGTGCCAGCTCACCGACCGCGTTCCAAGAGACCCAGTACTTC.

The gene calls are TRBV12-3 or TRBV12-4 and TRBJ1-2; D unclear. The ends were cut back, 6 bases at V and 0 bases at J, with 8 bases in the middle. The CDR3 runs 13 residues. CDR3 residues: CASSAGSNYGYTF. As DNA, the CDR3 is TGTGCCAGCAGCGCCGGGTCTAACTATGGCTACACCTTC.

V usage is TRBV29-1 and J usage is TRBJ1-4; TRBD1 matches at 7 bases. The ends lost 4 bases at V and 4 bases at J; junction bases unmatched: 3. The germline V gene encodes CDR1 SQVTM and CDR2 ANQGSEA. This CDR3 has 13 amino acids. The CDR3, as DNA: TGCAGCGTTGGAAGGGACAGTAATGAAAAACTGTTTTTT. This sequence encodes CSVGRDSNEKLFF.

The V call is TRBV30, the J call TRBJ1-5; TRBD1 agrees at 8 bases. The CDR3 has 14 amino acids. The V segment lost 3 bases and the J segment 7 bases; nucleotides outside the gene matches: 8. Germline loops: CDR1 GTSNPN, CDR2 SVGIG (reference sequence). CDR3 DNA sequence: TGTGCCTGGAGCGCAGGGGGCCTGGGCCAGCCCCAGCATTTT. It encodes CAWSAGGLGQPQHF. The full variable domain, with the rest looked up from reference TRBV30 and TRBJ1-5, is SQTIHQWPATLVQPVGSPLSLECTVEGTSNPNLYWYRQAAGRGLQLLFYSVGIGQISSEVPQNLSASRPQDRQFILSSKKLLLSDSGFYLCAWSAGGLGQPQHFGDGTRLSIL.

This chain uses TRBV24-1 with TRBJ2-7, with D perhaps matching TRBD1 (6 bases). This CDR3 contains 13 residues. CDR1 KGHDR and CDR2 SFDVKD come from the germline V gene. Trimming cost V 3 bases and J 3 bases, with 8 bases left between them. For the CDR3, the DNA is TGTGCCACCAGTGATGAGGACAGCTACGAGCAGTACTTC. It codes for CATSDEDSYEQYF.